The sequence of this T cell receptor (beta chain) was determined in a study of CD8 T cells in Susac syndrome. Findings and limits, study-wide: The CD4+ T cell repertoires of Susac syndrome were found to show no clonal expansion.

RNA was extracted with the RNeasy kit, and a quantity of about 0.45 to 1 ug was reverse transcribed using random hexamers. The method of amplification for TCR beta CDR3 was immunoSEQ multiplex PCR, covering 54 Vbeta and 13 Jbeta. Using its own MiXCR run on the immunoSEQ multiplex PCR reads, TCRdb lists one record per CDR3 protein. Found here are roughly 190,000 distinct CDR3 sequences, roughly 91% of them singletons; the top ten hold 0.075% to 0.095%. Trimming pared 4 bases from V and 4 bases from J, leaving 14 bases between. Per the germline V gene, CDR1 is SEHNR and CDR2 is FQNEAQ (reference sequence). This CDR3 is 15 amino acids long. Sequencing of TCR beta was carried out in blood CD8+ and CD4+ T cells. Patients with Susac syndrome met diagnostic criteria defined recently for definite or probable disease. As regards this clonotype: The antigen remains undetermined.

This clonotype originated in a human donor with Susac syndrome. This chain joins TRBV7-9 and TRBJ1-3; possible D gene TRBD1, 6 bases. The specimen sequenced was CD4+ T cells from PBMCs. In DNA form, the CDR3 reads TGTGCCAGCAGCTCAGGGGCAGGGCGCGGAAACACCATATATTTT. Protein sequence: CASSSGAGRGNTIYF. The full variable domain, its missing parts supplied by reference TRBV7-9 and TRBJ1-3, is DTGVSQNPRHKITKRGQNVTFRCDPISEHNRLYWYRQTLGQGPEFLTYFQNEAQLEKSRLLSDRFSAERPKGSFSTLEIQRTEQGDSAMYLCASSSGAGRGNTIYFGEGSWLTVV.